This paragraph reports one TCR beta chain. Original processing notes: Reference gene primer amplification in the assay estimated nucleated cell counts. The protocol was immunoSEQ multiplex PCR, while the TCRdb copy is restricted to in-frame clones and leaves out a portion. V and J calls and clone size are given by that table; D and trimming were obtained from the DNA. This table has more than 250,000 clones, approximately 87% appearing once. The source of the sample is a study of blood T cell repertoires in COVID-19. Study details: Samples of COVID-19 (acute and convalescent) were obtained from the United States, Italy and Spain. T cells, B-cell-depleted T cells, or PBMCs supplied cDNA or gDNA.

Germline loops: CDR1 SGHKS, CDR2 YYEKEE (reference sequence). CDR3 size: 15 residues. V lost 0 bases and J lost 0, with 10 bases in between. This chain connects TRBV5-5 to TRBJ2-7; D uncertain. This sequence originates from a human donor in a cohort sampled during active COVID-19. Sequenced input: peripheral blood. The CDR3 DNA is TGTGCCAGCAGCTTGGCTGGAGATCCCTCCTACGAGCAGTACTTC. This gives the protein CASSLAGDPSYEQYF.